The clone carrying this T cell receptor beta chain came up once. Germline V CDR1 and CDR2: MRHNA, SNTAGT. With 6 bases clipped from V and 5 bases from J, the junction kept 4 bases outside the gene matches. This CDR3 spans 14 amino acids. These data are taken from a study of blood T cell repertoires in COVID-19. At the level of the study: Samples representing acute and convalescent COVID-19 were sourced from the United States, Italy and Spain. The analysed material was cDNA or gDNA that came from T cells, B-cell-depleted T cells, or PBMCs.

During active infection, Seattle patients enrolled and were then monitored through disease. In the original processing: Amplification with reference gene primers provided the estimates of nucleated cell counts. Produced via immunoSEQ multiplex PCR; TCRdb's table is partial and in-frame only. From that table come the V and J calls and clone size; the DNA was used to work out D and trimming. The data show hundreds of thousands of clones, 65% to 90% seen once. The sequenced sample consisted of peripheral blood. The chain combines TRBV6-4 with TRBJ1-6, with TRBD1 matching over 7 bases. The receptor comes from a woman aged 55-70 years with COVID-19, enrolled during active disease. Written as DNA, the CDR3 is TGTGCCAGCAGACGGGACAGTAATAATTCACCCCTCCACTTT. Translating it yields CASRRDSNNSPLHF.